This T cell receptor (beta chain) comes out of a study of shared clonotypes between healthy human individuals. Notes on the study in general: Sharing across four donors was highest in naive CD4 (roughly 5%) and lowest in memory CD8 (roughly 0.4%).

It was across several immunoSEQ plates that each subset's genomic DNA was evenly split. The table came from immunoSEQ multiplex PCR; TCRdb's copy has only in-frame clones and leaves some out. Among about 600,000 clones listed, almost 97% were seen once. The study drew all its donors from Caucasian adults living in Nashville, Tennessee. Subsets obtained from CD4+ cells comprised CD45RA+ naive and CD45RA-negative memory cells. Turning to this clone: Its specificity is unknown. The sample carries other DNA sequences with the same CDR3.

This sequence originates from a woman under 40 in good health. Sequencing input: naive CD4+ T cells sorted from blood. Noted subset: CD45RA+ positively selected.

The CDR3 spells CASSSGLAGGTDTQYF. The CDR3 DNA sequence: TGTGCCAGCAGCTCCGGACTAGCGGGAGGTACAGATACGCAGTATTTT. The chain is built from TRBV7-2 and TRBJ2-3, with 14 nucleotides matching TRBD2. The CDR3 contains 16 residues. V was clipped by 4 bases and J by 3 bases; unmatched bases: 3. Germline assignment: CDR1 SGHTA and CDR2 FQGNSA.